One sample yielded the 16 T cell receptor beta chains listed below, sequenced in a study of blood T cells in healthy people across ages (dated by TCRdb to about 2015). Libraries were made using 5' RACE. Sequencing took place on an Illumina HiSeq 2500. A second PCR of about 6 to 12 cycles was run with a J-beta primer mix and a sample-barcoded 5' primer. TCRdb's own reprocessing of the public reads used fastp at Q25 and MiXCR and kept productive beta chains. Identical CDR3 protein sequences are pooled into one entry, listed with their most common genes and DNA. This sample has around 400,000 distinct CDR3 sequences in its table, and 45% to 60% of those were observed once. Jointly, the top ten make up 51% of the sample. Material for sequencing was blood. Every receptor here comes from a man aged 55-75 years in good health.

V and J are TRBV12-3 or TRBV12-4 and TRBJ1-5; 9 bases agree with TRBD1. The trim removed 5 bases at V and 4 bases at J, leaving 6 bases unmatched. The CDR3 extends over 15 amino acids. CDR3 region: CASSVTGGRNQPQHF. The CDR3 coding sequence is TGTGCCAGCAGTGTGACAGGGGGAAGGAATCAGCCCCAGCATTTT.

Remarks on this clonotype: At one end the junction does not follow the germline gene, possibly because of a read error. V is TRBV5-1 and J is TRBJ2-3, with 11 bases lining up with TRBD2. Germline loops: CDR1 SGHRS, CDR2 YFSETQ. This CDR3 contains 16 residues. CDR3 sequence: CASSPPRLAGRDTRYF. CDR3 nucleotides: TGCGCCAGCAGCCCTCCCAGACTAGCGGGGCGTGATACGCGGTATTTT.

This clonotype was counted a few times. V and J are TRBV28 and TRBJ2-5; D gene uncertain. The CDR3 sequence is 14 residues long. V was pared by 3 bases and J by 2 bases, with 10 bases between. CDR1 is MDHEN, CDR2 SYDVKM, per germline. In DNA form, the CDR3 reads TGTGCCAGCAGTTTGAGAACTCATCAAGAGACCCAGTACTTC. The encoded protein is CASSLRTHQETQYF.

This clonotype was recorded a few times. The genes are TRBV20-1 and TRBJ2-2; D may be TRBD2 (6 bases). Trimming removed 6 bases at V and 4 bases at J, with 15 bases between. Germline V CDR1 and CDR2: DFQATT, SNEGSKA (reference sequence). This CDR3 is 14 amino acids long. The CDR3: CSADNDGSTGELFF. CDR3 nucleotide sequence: TGCAGTGCCGACAATGACGGGAGCACCGGGGAGCTGTTTTTT.

The CDR3 nucleotides read TGTGCCAGCAGCGATGTGGGTACGAACTACACCTTC. It codes for CASSDVGTNYTF. The chain recombines TRBV7-2 with TRBJ1-2, with no clear D. This CDR3 has 12 residues. Trimming stripped 5 bases from V and 10 bases from J, with 14 bases between. CDR1 and CDR2 (germline): SGHTA, FQGNSA.

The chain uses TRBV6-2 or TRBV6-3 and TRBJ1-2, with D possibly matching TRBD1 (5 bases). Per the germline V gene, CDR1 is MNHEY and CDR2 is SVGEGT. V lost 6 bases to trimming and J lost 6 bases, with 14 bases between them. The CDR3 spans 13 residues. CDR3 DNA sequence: TGTGCCAGCAGGAAAGGGGTAGCTAATGGCTACACCTTC. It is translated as CASRKGVANGYTF.

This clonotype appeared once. The CDR3 DNA sequence: TGTGCCAGCCGAATCACAGGGGTCCGAGGGGCCAACGTCCTGACTTTC. This translates into CASRITGVRGANVLTF. This sequence joins TRBV18 and TRBJ2-6; 7 bases agree with TRBD1. Germline CDR1 reads KGHSH; CDR2 reads LQKENI. After removal of 8 bases from V and 4 bases from J, the junction contained 11 bases not matched to a gene. The CDR3 has 16 amino acids.

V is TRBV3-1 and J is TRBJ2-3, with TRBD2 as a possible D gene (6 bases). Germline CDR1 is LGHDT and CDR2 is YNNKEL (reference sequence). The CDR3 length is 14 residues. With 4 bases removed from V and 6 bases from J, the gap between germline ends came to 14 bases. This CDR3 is CASSPYGTQDTQYF. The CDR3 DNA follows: TGTGCCAGCAGCCCCTACGGGACTCAGGATACGCAGTATTTT.

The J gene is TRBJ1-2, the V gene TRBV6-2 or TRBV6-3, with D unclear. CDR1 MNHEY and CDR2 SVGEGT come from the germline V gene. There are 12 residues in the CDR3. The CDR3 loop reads CTTISGNYGYTF. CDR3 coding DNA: TGTACCACCATTTCAGGCAACTATGGCTACACCTTC.

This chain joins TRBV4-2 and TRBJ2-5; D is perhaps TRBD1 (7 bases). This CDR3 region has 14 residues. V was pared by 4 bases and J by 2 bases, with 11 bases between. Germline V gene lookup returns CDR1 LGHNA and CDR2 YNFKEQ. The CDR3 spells CASSRGDSQETQYF. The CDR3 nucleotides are TGTGCCAGCAGCCGCGGGGACAGTCAAGAGACCCAGTACTTC.

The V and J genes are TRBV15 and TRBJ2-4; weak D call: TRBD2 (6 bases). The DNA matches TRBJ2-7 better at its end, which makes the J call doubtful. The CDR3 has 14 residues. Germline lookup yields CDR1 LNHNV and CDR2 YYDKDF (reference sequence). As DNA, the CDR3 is TGTGCCACCGCGAAGACGCGGGGCCTTTACGAGCAGTACTTC. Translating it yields CATAKTRGLYEQYF.

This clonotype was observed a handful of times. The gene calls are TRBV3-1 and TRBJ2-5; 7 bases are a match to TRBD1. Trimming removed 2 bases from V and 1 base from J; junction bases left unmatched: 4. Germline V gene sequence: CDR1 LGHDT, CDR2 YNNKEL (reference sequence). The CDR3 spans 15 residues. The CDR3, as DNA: TGTGCCAGCAGCCAACCGGGACAGCCCCAAGAGACCCAGTACTTC. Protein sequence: CASSQPGQPQETQYF.

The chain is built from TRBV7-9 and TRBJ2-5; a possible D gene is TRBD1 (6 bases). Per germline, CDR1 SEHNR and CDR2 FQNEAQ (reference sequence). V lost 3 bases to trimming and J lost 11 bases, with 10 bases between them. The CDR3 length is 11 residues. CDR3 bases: TGTGCCAGCAGCTTTAAGGGGGAGCAGTACTTC. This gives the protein CASSFKGEQYF.

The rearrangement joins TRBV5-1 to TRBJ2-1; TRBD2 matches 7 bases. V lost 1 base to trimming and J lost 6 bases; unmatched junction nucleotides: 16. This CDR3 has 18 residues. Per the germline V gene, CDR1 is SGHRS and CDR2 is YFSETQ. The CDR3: CASSLRFSRGSLSNEQFF. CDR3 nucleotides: TGCGCCAGCAGCTTGCGCTTTTCTCGCGGGAGTTTAAGCAATGAGCAGTTCTTC.

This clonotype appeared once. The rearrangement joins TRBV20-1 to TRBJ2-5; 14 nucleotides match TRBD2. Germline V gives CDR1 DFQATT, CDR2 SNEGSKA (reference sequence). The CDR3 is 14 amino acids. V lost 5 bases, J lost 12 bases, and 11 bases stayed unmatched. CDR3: CSAGPGTSGRTEYF. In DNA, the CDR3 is TGCAGTGCTGGTCCCGGGACTAGCGGGAGAACGGAGTACTTC.

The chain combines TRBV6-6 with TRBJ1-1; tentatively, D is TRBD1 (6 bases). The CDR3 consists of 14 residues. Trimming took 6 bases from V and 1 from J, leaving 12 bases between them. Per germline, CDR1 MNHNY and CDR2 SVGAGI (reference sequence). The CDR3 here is CASRMDRRNTEAFF. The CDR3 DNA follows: TGTGCCAGCAGAATGGACAGACGGAACACTGAAGCTTTCTTT.